The 20 T cell receptor beta chains reported below all come from one sample, sequenced in a study of blood T cell repertoires in COVID-19. Assay: immunoSEQ multiplex PCR; the TCRdb copy retains only in-frame clones and omits some. The sample yields around 110,000 clones, 65% to 80% seen once. The sequenced sample was peripheral blood. The receptors stem from a man between 65 and 80 years old with acute or convalescent COVID-19.

The CDR3 DNA reads as TGTGCCAGCAGCTTAGTGCGAGGAGACAGGGTTAATTCACCCCTCCACTTT. Its protein is CASSLVRGDRVNSPLHF. V usage is TRBV13 and J usage is TRBJ1-6, with TRBD1 matching 7 bases. The germline V gene has CDR1 PRHDT and CDR2 FYEKMQ (reference sequence). Trimming at V came to 1 base and at J to 6 bases, leaving 9 bases not matched to a gene. The CDR3 loop spans 17 amino acids. Drawing the rest from reference TRBV13 and TRBJ1-6, the complete variable domain is AAGVIQSPRHLIKEKRETATLKCYPIPRHDTVYWYQQGPGQDPQFLISFYEKMQSDKGSIPDRFSAQQFSDYHSELNMSSLELGDSALYFCASSLVRGDRVNSPLHFGNGTRLTVT.

CDR3 sequence: CASETGDKETQYF. The CDR3 DNA is TGTGCCAGTGAGACAGGGGATAAAGAGACCCAGTACTTC. This chain connects TRBV19 to TRBJ2-5, with TRBD1 matching over 8 bases. This CDR3 spans 13 amino acids. Unmatched junction bases numbered 5, after V lost 8 bases and J lost 3 bases. Germline V gene lookup returns CDR1 LNHDA and CDR2 SQIVND (reference sequence).

The chain recombines TRBV7-2 with TRBJ2-7; 9 bases fit TRBD2. This CDR3 spans 15 amino acids. The junction had 8 bases not matched to a gene; V was cut back by 3 bases and J by 5 bases. Germline V gene data show CDR1 as SGHTA and CDR2 as FQGNSA. CDR3: CASSLGSGGPDEQYF. The DNA of the CDR3 is TGTGCCAGCAGCTTGGGCAGCGGGGGGCCCGACGAGCAGTACTTC.

V and J are TRBV3-1 (or the pseudogene TRBV3-2) and TRBJ1-2; D gene ambiguous. The CDR3 is 15 residues long. CDR1 LGHDT and CDR2 YNNKEL come from the germline V gene (reference sequence). The V gene lost 1 base and the J gene lost 9 bases, with 18 bases spanning the gap. The CDR3 DNA reads TGTGCCAGCAGCCAAGGAATTACGGACGGACTGAGCTACACCTTC. Encoded protein: CASSQGITDGLSYTF.

This rearrangement joins TRBV9 to TRBJ2-4; 11 positions match TRBD2. The CDR3 is 17 residues long. Germline V CDR1 and CDR2: SGDLS, YYNGEE. J lost 8 bases, V lost 0 bases, and 10 bases had no gene match. This chain's CDR3 is CASSVDASGGPLDIQYF. CDR3 DNA sequence: TGTGCCAGCAGCGTAGATGCTAGCGGGGGGCCGTTGGACATTCAGTACTTC.

The chain joins TRBV6-5 to TRBJ1-4; D is uncertain. The V end was cut by 0 bases, the J end by 7 bases, with 12 bases between. The CDR3 extends over 15 amino acids. Germline CDR1 MNHEY, CDR2 SVGAGI. CDR3 sequence reads: CASSYSGVFGEKLFF. The CDR3 coding sequence is TGTGCCAGCAGTTACTCCGGGGTCTTCGGTGAAAAACTGTTTTTT.

The chain carries TRBV11-2 and TRBJ2-2; D is perhaps TRBD1 (6 bases). The CDR3 totals 16 residues. Trimming took 4 bases from V and 1 from J, leaving 13 bases between them. Germline loops: CDR1 SGHAT, CDR2 FQNNGV. As DNA, the CDR3 is TGTGCCAGCAGCTACGTTACGGACAGGAACACCGGGGAGCTGTTTTTT. This gives the protein CASSYVTDRNTGELFF.

The chain recombines TRBV20-1 with TRBJ2-7; 8 nucleotides align to TRBD1. CDR3 length: 14 amino acids. The V gene's germline CDR1 is DFQATT and CDR2 SNEGSKA (reference sequence). Germline trimming cut 3 bases from V and 1 base from J; bases unmatched to any gene: 5. The CDR3 DNA reads as TGCAGTGCTAGTGGACAGGGTCGTTCCTACGAGCAGTACTTC. Protein product: CSASGQGRSYEQYF.

The chain links TRBV3-1 (or the pseudogene TRBV3-2) to TRBJ1-3, with D possibly matching TRBD1 (6 bases). Germline lookup yields CDR1 LGHDT and CDR2 YNNKEL (reference sequence). V shed 2 bases and J shed 4 bases, with 12 bases lying between them. This CDR3 region has 15 residues. The CDR3: CASSQPQGPGNTIYF. The CDR3 DNA reads as TGTGCCAGCAGCCAACCACAGGGACCAGGAAACACCATATATTTT.

The chain couples TRBV6-5 to TRBJ1-3, with unresolved D. V shed 0 bases and J shed 5 bases, with 5 bases lying between them. Germline values: CDR1 MNHEY, CDR2 SVGAGI. This CDR3 has 13 amino acids. CDR3 sequence: CASSYSQRNTIYF. The CDR3 DNA follows: TGTGCCAGCAGTTACTCTCAAAGAAACACCATATATTTT.

This clone has just a few counts. The J gene is TRBJ1-2, the V gene TRBV6-5, with TRBD1 matching over 7 bases. This CDR3 has 14 amino acids. Trimming took 0 bases from V and 6 from J; bases not matched to a gene: 4. CDR1 is MNHEY, CDR2 SVGAGI, per germline. The CDR3 DNA is TGTGCCAGCAGTTACTCAGGCAGGGGGAATGGCTACACCTTC. It is translated as CASSYSGRGNGYTF.

The genes are TRBV5-5 and TRBJ2-2, with a weak D call TRBD2 (6 bases). The ends were cut back, 4 bases at V and 0 bases at J, with 13 bases in the middle. The CDR3 runs 16 residues. Germline lookup yields CDR1 SGHKS and CDR2 YYEKEE (reference sequence). The DNA for the CDR3 is TGTGCCAGCAGCCCCTTTGCGGGGACGAACACCGGGGAGCTGTTTTTT. Translated, it gives CASSPFAGTNTGELFF.

This clone was detected a few times. The rearrangement uses TRBV5-1 and TRBJ2-3; maybe TRBD1 (5 bases). The CDR3 extends over 16 amino acids. V was cut by 0 bases and J by 2 bases, with 13 bases left in between. The germline CDR1 and CDR2 sequences are SGHRS and YFSETQ. CDR3 sequence: CASSLGAGWDTDTQYF. CDR3 coding DNA: TGCGCCAGCAGCTTGGGGGCAGGGTGGGACACAGATACGCAGTATTTT.

V is TRBV5-6 and J is TRBJ1-5; 7 bases line up with TRBD1. The CDR3 consists of 15 residues. The junction had 11 bases not matched to a gene; V was cut back by 2 bases and J by 9 bases. In germline, CDR1 is SGHDT, CDR2 YYEEEE. The CDR3 region has the DNA TGTGCCAGCAGCTTAACAGGGCCAGGGGGAGGGCCCCAGCATTTT. The encoded protein is CASSLTGPGGGPQHF.

The V and J genes are TRBV6-5 and TRBJ2-5, with 12 bases that match TRBD2. The CDR3 loop spans 15 amino acids. The germline V gene encodes CDR1 MNHEY and CDR2 SVGAGI. V trimming: 5 bases; J trimming: 3 bases; junction bases outside the gene matches: 4. This CDR3 is CASSKRLAGEETQYF. The CDR3 nucleotides read TGTGCCAGCAGTAAAAGACTAGCGGGGGAAGAGACCCAGTACTTC.

The chain couples TRBV5-1 to TRBJ2-2, with D unresolved. V was shortened by 1 base and J by 4 bases, with 5 bases between the two germline ends. The CDR3 contains 13 residues. From germline, CDR1 is SGHRS and CDR2 YFSETQ. DNA for the CDR3: TGCGCCAGCAGCTTGACGGGCACCGGGGAGCTGTTTTTT. Translating gives CASSLTGTGELFF.

The chain recombines TRBV9 with TRBJ1-6; D is uncertain. This CDR3 has 15 amino acids. CDR1 is SGDLS, CDR2 YYNGEE, per germline. V lost 2 bases and J 5 bases, leaving 11 bases between the germline ends. The CDR3 loop is CASSVTGFDNSPLHF. In DNA, the CDR3 is TGTGCCAGCAGCGTTACGGGATTTGATAATTCACCCCTCCACTTT.

V gene TRBV19 combines with J gene TRBJ1-1; D uncertain. CDR3 length: 13 amino acids. Germline V CDR1 and CDR2: LNHDA, SQIVND (reference sequence). Trimming removed 1 base at V and 6 bases at J, with 9 bases between. Here the CDR3 reads CASSIVRTAEAFF. In DNA, the CDR3 is TGTGCCAGTAGTATAGTCCGAACGGCTGAAGCTTTCTTT.

This clone was seen just once. This sequence joins TRBV18 and TRBJ2-2; 13 bases align to TRBD2. V lost 3 bases, J lost 1 base, and 5 bases stayed unmatched. The germline gives CDR1 KGHSH, CDR2 LQKENI. This CDR3 has 18 residues. This chain's CDR3 is CASSPRTSGGQNTGELFF. Here the CDR3 DNA reads TGTGCCAGCTCACCTCGGACTAGCGGGGGACAGAACACCGGGGAGCTGTTTTTT.

The rearrangement uses TRBV7-3 and TRBJ1-3; D might be TRBD1 (5 bases). The germline V gene has CDR1 SGHTA and CDR2 FQGTGA. V was cut by 5 bases and J by 0 bases, with 11 bases left in between. The CDR3 sequence is 15 residues long. CDR3 sequence reads: CASSQGASSGNTIYF. Written as DNA, the CDR3 is TGTGCCAGCAGCCAAGGGGCGAGCTCTGGAAACACCATATATTTT.